This T cell receptor (beta chain) appears in the sequencing data of a study of OX40 agonist ivuxolimab in advanced cancers. About the study: While on treatment, patients had intravenous ivuxolimab at 0.01 to 10 mg/kg every 2 weeks.

Repertoires were generated with immunoSEQ multiplex PCR, while TCRdb's copy carries only in-frame clones and drops some. Among approximately 62,000 clones listed, approximately 88% were seen once. Germline V gene sequence: CDR1 SGHNT, CDR2 YENEEA. This CDR3 comprises 14 residues. V was clipped by 4 bases and J by 8 bases, with 17 bases between them. The J gene is TRBJ1-1, the V gene TRBV11-3, with D perhaps TRBD1 (5 bases). This specimen was CD4+ or CD8+ T cells sorted from blood, taken in a trial of the OX40 agonist ivuxolimab. The source of this sequence is an adult with an advanced solid tumor such as melanoma, head and neck, liver or kidney cancer. The DNA for the CDR3 is TGTGCCAGCAGCTCGAATACGGGACTCTCAGAAGCTTTCTTT. Its translation is CASSSNTGLSEAFF.